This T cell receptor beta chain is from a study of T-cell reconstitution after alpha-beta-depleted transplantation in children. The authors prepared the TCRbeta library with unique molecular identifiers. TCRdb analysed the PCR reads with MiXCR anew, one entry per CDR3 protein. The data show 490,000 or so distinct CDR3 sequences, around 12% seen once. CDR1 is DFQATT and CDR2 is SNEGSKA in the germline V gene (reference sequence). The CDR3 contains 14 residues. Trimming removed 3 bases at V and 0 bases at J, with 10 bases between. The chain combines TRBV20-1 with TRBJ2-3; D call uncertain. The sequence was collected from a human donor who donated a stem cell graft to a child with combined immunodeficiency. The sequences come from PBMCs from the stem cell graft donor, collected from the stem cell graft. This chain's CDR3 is CSASSPYSTDTQYF. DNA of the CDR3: TGCAGTGCTAGTAGCCCGTATAGCACAGATACGCAGTATTTT.